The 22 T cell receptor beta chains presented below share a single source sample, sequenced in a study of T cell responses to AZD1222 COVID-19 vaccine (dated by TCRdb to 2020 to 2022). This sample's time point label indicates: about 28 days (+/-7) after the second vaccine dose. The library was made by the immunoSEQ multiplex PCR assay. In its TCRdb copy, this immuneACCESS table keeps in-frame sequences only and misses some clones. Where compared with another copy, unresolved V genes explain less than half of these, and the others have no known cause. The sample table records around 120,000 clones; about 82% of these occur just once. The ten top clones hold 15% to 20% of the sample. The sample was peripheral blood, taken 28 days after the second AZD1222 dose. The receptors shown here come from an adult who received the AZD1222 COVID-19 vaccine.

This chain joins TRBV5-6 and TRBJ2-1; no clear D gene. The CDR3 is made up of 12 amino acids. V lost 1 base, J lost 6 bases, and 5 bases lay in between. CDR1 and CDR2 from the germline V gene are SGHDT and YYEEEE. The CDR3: CASSLQFNEQFF. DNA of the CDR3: TGTGCCAGCAGCTTGCAATTCAATGAGCAGTTCTTC.

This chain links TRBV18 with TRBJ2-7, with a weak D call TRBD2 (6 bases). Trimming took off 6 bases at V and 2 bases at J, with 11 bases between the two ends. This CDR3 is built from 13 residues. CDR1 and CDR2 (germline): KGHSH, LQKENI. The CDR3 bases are TGTGCCAGCTCTCCCCGGGAGACCTACGAGCAGTACTTC. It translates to CASSPRETYEQYF.

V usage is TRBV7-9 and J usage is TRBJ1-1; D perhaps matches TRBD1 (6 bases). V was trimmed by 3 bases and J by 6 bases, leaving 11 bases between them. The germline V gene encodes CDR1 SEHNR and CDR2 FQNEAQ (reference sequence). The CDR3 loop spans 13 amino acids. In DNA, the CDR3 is TGTGCCAGCAGCTTCGTGGAGGGGGCTGAAGCTTTCTTT. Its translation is CASSFVEGAEAFF.

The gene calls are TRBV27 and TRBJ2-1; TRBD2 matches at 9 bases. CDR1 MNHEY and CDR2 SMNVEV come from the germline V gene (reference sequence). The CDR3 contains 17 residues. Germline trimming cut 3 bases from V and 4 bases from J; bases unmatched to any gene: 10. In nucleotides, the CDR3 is TGTGCCAGCAGTTTCTCCGGGACTAGCCTGGAATACAATGAGCAGTTCTTC. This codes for CASSFSGTSLEYNEQFF.

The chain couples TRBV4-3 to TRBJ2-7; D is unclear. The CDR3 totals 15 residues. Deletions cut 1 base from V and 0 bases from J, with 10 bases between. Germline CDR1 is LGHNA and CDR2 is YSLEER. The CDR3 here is CASSQVHDPSYEQYF. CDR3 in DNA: TGCGCCAGCAGCCAAGTCCATGACCCCTCCTACGAGCAGTACTTC.

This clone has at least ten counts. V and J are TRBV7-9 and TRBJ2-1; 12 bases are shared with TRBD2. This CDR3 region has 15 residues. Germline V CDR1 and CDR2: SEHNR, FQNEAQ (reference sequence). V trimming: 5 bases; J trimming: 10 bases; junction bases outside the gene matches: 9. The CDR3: CASSMLAGGVVEQFF. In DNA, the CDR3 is TGTGCCAGCAGCATGCTAGCGGGGGGGGTGGTAGAGCAGTTCTTC.

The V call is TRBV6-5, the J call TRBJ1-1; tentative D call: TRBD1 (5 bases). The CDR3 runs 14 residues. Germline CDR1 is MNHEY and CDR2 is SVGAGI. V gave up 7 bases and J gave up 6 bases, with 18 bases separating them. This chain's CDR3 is CASTKMEGPAEAFF. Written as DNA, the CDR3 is TGTGCCAGCACCAAAATGGAGGGGCCCGCTGAAGCTTTCTTT.

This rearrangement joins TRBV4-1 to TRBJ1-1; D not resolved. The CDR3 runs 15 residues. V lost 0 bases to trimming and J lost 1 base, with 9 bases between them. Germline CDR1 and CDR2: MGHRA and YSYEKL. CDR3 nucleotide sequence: TGCGCCAGCAGCCAAGAACGTTCCGGGAACACTGAAGCTTTCTTT. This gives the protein CASSQERSGNTEAFF.

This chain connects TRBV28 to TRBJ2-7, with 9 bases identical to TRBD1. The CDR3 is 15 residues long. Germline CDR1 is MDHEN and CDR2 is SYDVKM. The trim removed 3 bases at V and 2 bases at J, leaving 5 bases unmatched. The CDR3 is CASSFPQGAAYEQYF. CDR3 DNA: TGTGCCAGCAGTTTCCCACAGGGGGCGGCCTACGAGCAGTACTTC.

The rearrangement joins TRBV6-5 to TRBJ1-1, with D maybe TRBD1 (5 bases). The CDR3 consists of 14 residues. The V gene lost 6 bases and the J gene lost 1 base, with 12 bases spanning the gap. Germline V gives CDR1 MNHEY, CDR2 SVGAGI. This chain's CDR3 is CASSRDLGNTEAFF. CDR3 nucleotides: TGTGCCAGCAGCAGGGACCTGGGGAACACTGAAGCTTTCTTT.

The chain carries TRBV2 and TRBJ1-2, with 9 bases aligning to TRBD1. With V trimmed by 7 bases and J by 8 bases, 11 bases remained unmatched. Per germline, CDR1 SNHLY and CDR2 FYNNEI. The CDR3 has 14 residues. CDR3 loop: CASMGTGPGKGYTF. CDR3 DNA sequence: TGTGCCAGCATGGGGACAGGGCCGGGAAAAGGCTACACCTTC.

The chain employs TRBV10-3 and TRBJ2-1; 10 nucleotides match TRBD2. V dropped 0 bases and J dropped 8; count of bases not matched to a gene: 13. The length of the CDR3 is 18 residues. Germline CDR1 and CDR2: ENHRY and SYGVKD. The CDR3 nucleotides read TGTGCCATCAGTGAGTCTCGGGGGTCTAGCGGGAGTAAAGATGAGCAGTTCTTC. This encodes CAISESRGSSGSKDEQFF.

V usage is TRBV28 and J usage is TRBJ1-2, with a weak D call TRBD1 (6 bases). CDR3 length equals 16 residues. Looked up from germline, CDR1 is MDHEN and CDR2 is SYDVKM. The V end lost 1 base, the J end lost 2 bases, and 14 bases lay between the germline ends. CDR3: CASSLSQGLPNYGYTF. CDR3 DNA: TGTGCCAGCAGTTTATCTCAGGGGCTACCCAACTATGGCTACACCTTC.

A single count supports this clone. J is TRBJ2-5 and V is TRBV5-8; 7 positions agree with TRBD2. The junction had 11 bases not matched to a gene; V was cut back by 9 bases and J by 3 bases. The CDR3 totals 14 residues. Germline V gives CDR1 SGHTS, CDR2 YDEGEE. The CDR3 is CATSRRGVEETQYF. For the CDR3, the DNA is TGTGCCACCTCACGCCGGGGGGTTGAAGAGACCCAGTACTTC.

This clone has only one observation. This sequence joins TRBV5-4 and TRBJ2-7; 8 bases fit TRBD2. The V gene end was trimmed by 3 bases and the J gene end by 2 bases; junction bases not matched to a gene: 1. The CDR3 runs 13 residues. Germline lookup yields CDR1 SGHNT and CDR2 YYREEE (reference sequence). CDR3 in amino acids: CASSSGGAYEQYF. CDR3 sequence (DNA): TGTGCCAGCAGCTCCGGGGGGGCCTACGAGCAGTACTTC.

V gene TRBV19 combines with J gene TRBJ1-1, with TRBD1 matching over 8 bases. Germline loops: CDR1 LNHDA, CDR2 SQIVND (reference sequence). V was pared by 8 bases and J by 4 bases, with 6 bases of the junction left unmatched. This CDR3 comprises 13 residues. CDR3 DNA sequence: TGTGCCAGTCGGACAGGGATGGCCACTGAAGCTTTCTTT. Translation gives CASRTGMATEAFF.

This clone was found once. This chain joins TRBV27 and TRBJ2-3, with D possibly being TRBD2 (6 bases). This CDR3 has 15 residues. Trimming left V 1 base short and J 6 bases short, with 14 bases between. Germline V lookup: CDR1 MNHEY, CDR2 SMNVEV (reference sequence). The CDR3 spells CASSLLEGASDTQYF. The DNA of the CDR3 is TGTGCCAGCAGTTTATTGGAGGGAGCATCGGATACGCAGTATTTT.

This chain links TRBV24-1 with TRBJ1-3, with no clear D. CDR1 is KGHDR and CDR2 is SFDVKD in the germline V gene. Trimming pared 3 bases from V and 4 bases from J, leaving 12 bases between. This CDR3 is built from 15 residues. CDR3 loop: CATSDPGKTGNTIYF. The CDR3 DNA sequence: TGTGCCACCAGTGATCCAGGTAAAACAGGAAACACCATATATTTT.

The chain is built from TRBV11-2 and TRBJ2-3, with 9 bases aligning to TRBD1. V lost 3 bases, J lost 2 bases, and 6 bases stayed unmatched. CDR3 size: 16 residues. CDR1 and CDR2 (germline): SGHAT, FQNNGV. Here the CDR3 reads CASSLRTGASTDTQYF. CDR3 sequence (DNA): TGTGCCAGCAGCTTGAGGACAGGGGCTTCCACAGATACGCAGTATTTT. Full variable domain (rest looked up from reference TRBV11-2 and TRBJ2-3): EAGVAQSPRYKIIEKRQSVAFWCNPISGHATLYWYQQILGQGPKLLIQFQNNGVVDDSQLPKDRFSAERLKGVDSTLKIQPAKLEDSAVYLCASSLRTGASTDTQYFGPGTRLTVL.

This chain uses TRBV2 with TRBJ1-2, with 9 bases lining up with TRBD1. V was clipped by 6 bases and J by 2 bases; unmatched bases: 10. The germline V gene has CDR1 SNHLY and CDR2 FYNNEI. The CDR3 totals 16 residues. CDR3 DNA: TGTGCCAGCAGCCCAGCATGGGGGACAGGGAACTATGGCTACACCTTC. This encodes CASSPAWGTGNYGYTF.

CDR3 nucleotide sequence: TGCGCCAGCAGCCAACCCGGACTAGCGGGAGGGGGCGCTTACAATGAGCAGTTCTTC. Translating it yields CASSQPGLAGGGAYNEQFF. The chain has TRBV4-1 and TRBJ2-1; TRBD2 matches at 15 bases. V was clipped by 2 bases and J by 4 bases; unmatched bases: 9. CDR1 is MGHRA and CDR2 is YSYEKL in the germline V gene. The length of the CDR3 is 19 residues.

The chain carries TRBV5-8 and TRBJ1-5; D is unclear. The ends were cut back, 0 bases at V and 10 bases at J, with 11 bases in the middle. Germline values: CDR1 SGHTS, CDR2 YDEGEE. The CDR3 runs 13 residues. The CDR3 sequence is CASSLGSNSPQHF. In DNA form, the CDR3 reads TGTGCCAGCAGCTTGGGCTCGAATAGCCCCCAGCATTTT.